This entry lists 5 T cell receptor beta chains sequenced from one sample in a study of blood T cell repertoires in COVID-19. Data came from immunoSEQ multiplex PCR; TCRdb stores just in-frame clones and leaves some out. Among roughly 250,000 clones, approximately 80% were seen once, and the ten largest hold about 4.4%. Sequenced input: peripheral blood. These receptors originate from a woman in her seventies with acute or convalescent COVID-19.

The CDR3 coding sequence is TGTGCCAGCAGCTTAGTTACAGGGGTCACTGAAGCTTTCTTT. This translates into CASSLVTGVTEAFF. The J gene is TRBJ1-1, the V gene TRBV11-2; 7 bases are a match to TRBD1. Germline values: CDR1 SGHAT, CDR2 FQNNGV. The length of the CDR3 is 14 residues. The trim removed 1 base at V and 4 bases at J, leaving 3 bases unmatched.

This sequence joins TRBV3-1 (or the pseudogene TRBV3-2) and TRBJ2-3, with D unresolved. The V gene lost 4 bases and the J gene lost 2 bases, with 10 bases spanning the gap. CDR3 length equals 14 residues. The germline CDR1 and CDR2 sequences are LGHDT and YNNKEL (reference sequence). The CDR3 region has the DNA TGTGCCAGCAGCCGCACACCAGACACAGATACGCAGTATTTT. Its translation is CASSRTPDTDTQYF.

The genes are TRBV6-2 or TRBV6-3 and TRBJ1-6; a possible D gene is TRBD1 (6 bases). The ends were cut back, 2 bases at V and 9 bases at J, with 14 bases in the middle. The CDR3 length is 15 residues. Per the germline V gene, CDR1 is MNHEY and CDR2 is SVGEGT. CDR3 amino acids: CASSYGTPDSSPLHF. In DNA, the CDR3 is TGTGCCAGCAGTTACGGGACACCTGATAGTTCACCCCTCCACTTT.

In DNA, the CDR3 is TGTGCCAGCAGCGGCCGACAGGGGGCTAATTCACCCCTCCACTTT. It codes for CASSGRQGANSPLHF. The V and J genes are TRBV7-2 and TRBJ1-6; 10 bases align to TRBD1. The CDR3 totals 15 residues. V lost 5 bases to trimming and J lost 6 bases; unmatched junction nucleotides: 4. Germline loops: CDR1 SGHTA, CDR2 FQGNSA.

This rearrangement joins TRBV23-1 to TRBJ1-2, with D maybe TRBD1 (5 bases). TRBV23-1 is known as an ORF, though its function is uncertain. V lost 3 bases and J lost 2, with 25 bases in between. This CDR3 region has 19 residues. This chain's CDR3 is CASSQSAGRFGGINYGYTF. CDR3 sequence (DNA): TGCGCCAGCAGTCAGAGTGCCGGCCGCTTCGGGGGAATAAACTATGGCTACACCTTC.